Presented here are 6 T cell receptor beta chains from one specimen sequenced in a study of cytomegalovirus exposure and HLA in healthy donors. The PCR contained 60 Vbeta and 13 Jbeta primers. Assay: immunoSEQ multiplex PCR; the TCRdb copy retains only in-frame clones and omits some. This table has around 100,000 clones, about 69% appearing once. Material for sequencing was PBMCs. The receptors originated from a woman under 30 in good health and CMV-seropositive.

This chain connects TRBV29-1 to TRBJ1-1, with 8 bases lining up with TRBD1. Germline trimming cut 6 bases from V and 4 bases from J; bases unmatched to any gene: 10. Germline V gene sequence: CDR1 SQVTM, CDR2 ANQGSEA. CDR3 length equals 14 residues. CDR3 residues: CSVHVDRGSTEAFF. CDR3 nucleotide sequence: TGCAGCGTCCACGTAGACAGGGGCTCCACTGAAGCTTTCTTT.

The chain employs TRBV18 and TRBJ2-3; weak D call: TRBD1 (6 bases). Per the germline V gene, CDR1 is KGHSH and CDR2 is LQKENI. CDR3 length: 16 amino acids. Trimming took 1 base from V and 3 from J, leaving 14 bases between them. The CDR3 DNA reads TGTGCCAGCTCACCACTGGCAGGGGTCGGGACAGATACGCAGTATTTT. This gives the protein CASSPLAGVGTDTQYF.

This clone was seen only a few times. V is TRBV5-6 and J is TRBJ2-6; perhaps TRBD1 as D (5 bases). This CDR3 comprises 15 residues. Trimming left V 2 bases short and J 4 bases short, with 10 bases between. CDR1 and CDR2 from the germline V gene are SGHDT and YYEEEE. The CDR3 here is CASSFFGAGANVLTF. CDR3 coding DNA: TGTGCCAGCAGCTTCTTTGGGGCCGGGGCCAACGTCCTGACTTTC.

This clone has a handful of counts. The gene calls are TRBV9 and TRBJ2-2; TRBD1 aligns across 10 bases. Germline V CDR1 and CDR2: SGDLS, YYNGEE. The ends lost 6 bases at V and 4 bases at J; junction bases unmatched: 3. This CDR3 is built from 14 residues. The CDR3: CASTGTGATGELFF. The CDR3 nucleotides are TGTGCCAGCACCGGGACAGGGGCCACCGGGGAGCTGTTTTTT.

This chain joins TRBV28 and TRBJ2-1; 8 bases map to TRBD2. With V trimmed by 5 bases and J by 9 bases, 12 bases remained unmatched. This CDR3 contains 15 residues. Looked up from germline, CDR1 is MDHEN and CDR2 is SYDVKM. DNA for the CDR3: TGTGCCAGCAGTCCCTCCGGGACTAGACCCGGTGAGCAGTTCTTC. Encoded protein: CASSPSGTRPGEQFF.

This chain joins TRBV5-4 and TRBJ1-1, with 10 bases that match TRBD1. The CDR3 runs to 13 residues. The V gene end was trimmed by 4 bases and the J gene end by 10 bases; junction bases not matched to a gene: 7. From germline, CDR1 is SGHNT and CDR2 YYREEE (reference sequence). CDR3 amino acids: CASSPGTGVAAFF. For the CDR3, the DNA is TGTGCCAGCAGCCCGGGGACAGGGGTGGCAGCTTTCTTT.